This T cell receptor (beta chain) was captured in a study of T-cell reconstitution after alpha-beta-depleted transplantation in children. Findings and caveats of the study: Several hundred rapidly expanded clones from non-depleted graft cells reportedly supplied alpha-beta T cells about two months post-transplant.

V was pared by 4 bases and J by 4 bases, with 13 bases of the junction left unmatched. This CDR3 comprises 16 residues. Germline CDR1 is SGHDT and CDR2 is YYEEEE. This clonotype was found a few times. The target antigen is unknown. Unique molecular identifiers were incorporated when the TCRbeta library was constructed. TCRdb re-analysed the PCR reads in MiXCR, keeping a single row per CDR3 protein. The sample has roughly 82,000 distinct CDR3 sequences, about 14% seen once; the top ten hold roughly 30%. The gene calls are TRBV5-6 and TRBJ1-2, with 7 bases fitting TRBD1. The source was PBMCs, mostly from graft donor cells, collected 180 days after TCRalphabeta/CD19-depleted stem cell transplant. This clonotype was sampled from a male patient between 2 and 10 years old who had a stem cell transplant for acute lymphoblastic leukemia, so the T cells may come from the graft donor. The CDR3: CASSLLDRNNAYGYTF. The CDR3 DNA sequence: TGTGCCAGCAGCCTGTTGGACAGGAACAATGCCTATGGCTACACCTTC.